This T cell receptor beta chain was retrieved from a study of regulatory T cells in long-lasting Graves disease. This clonotype has ten or more counts. The antigen is undetermined. The CDR3 spans 14 residues. From germline, CDR1 is SGHRS and CDR2 YFSETQ. Trimming removed 4 bases from V and 0 bases from J, with 10 bases in between. Overall study results and limits: Thyroid tissue was not sampled; only peripheral blood was.

Described time point: newly diagnosed GD, antithyroid drugs for less than 3 months. Generation of the TCR library employed RNA extracted from PBMCs. Through Arm-PCR of CDR3 regions and iRepertoire HTBI primers, TCR beta libraries were built. TCRdb processed the multiplex PCR reads anew with MiXCR; each CDR3 protein has one entry. The data hold hundreds of thousands of distinct CDR3 sequences, with roughly 13% observed a single time. This sample also belongs to another study, concerning T cells in Graves' hyperthyroidism and ophthalmopathy. That paper adds: The HTBI set primed first-round TCR CDR3 RT-PCR.

The TCR was taken from a man younger than 45 with Graves disease. The chain combines TRBV5-1 with TRBJ1-1, with D perhaps TRBD1 (5 bases). The material was peripheral blood mononuclear cells (PBMCs), obtained at new diagnosis, from a patient treated with antithyroid drugs. The CDR3 DNA sequence: TGCGCCAGCAGCGCCAGGGTAATGAACACTGAAGCTTTCTTT. It specifies CASSARVMNTEAFF. The entire variable domain, with the rest obtained from reference TRBV5-1 and TRBJ1-1, is as follows: KAGVTQTPRYLIKTRGQQVTLSCSPISGHRSVSWYQQTPGQGLQFLFEYFSETQRNKGNFPGRFSGRQFSNSRSEMNVSTLELGDSALYLCASSARVMNTEAFFGQGTRLTVV.